This T cell receptor beta chain derives from a study of cytomegalovirus exposure and HLA in healthy donors. Study-level results: CMV serostatus was the sole immune exposure data available.

Concerning this clone itself: Antigen: not known.

PCR used 60 Vbeta primers and 13 Jbeta primers. Measured with immunoSEQ multiplex PCR; TCRdb has only the in-frame clones, and not every one. The table has roughly 130,000 clones, roughly 77% seen once; the top ten hold approximately 3%. The CDR3 length is 14 residues. Trimming left V 2 bases short and J 4 bases short, with 12 bases between. CDR1 and CDR2 (germline): SGHDT, YYEEEE. All the people who gave samples were healthy bone marrow donors. Source material: PBMCs. The chain has TRBV5-6 and TRBJ1-2, with D maybe TRBD1 (6 bases). This TCR came from a female donor in good health and CMV-seronegative. CDR3 bases: TGTGCCAGCAGCTTCCCAGGGGTCCCCTATGGCTACACCTTC. This gives the protein CASSFPGVPYGYTF.